These T cell receptor beta chains were read from a single sample in a study of T-cell reconstitution after alpha-beta-depleted transplantation in children. One entry per CDR3 protein, called by TCRdb with MiXCR from the PCR reads. In the table there are about 200,000 distinct CDR3 sequences, roughly 6.3% of which are singletons. Here the sequenced sample was PBMCs, taken before TCRalphabeta/CD19-depleted stem cell transplant. These receptors were taken from a girl under three years old with combined immunodeficiency, due to receive a stem cell transplant. The CDR3 runs from the conserved cysteine through the conserved F or W. Fields, in order: J gene, D gene, V gene, clone size, CDR3 protein, CDR3 DNA. The D gene is left open where the match is weak. Each size is how often the clone was seen (once, few, many) or a class if it is expanded.

J gene: TRBJ2-3; D gene: -; V gene: TRBV9; clone size: many; CDR3 protein: CASSTPHTDTQYF; CDR3 DNA: TGTGCCAGCAGCACGCCGCATACAGATACGCAGTATTTT
J gene: TRBJ2-1; D gene: -; V gene: TRBV5-1; clone size: many; CDR3 protein: CASKTALSSYNEQFF; CDR3 DNA: TGCGCCAGCAAAACAGCACTCAGCTCCTACAATGAGCAGTTCTTC
J gene: TRBJ1-2; D gene: TRBD1; V gene: TRBV7-2; clone size: many; CDR3 protein: CASSHRKGARYGYTF; CDR3 DNA: TGTGCCAGCAGCCACCGAAAGGGGGCTCGGTATGGCTACACCTTC
J gene: TRBJ2-3; D gene: TRBD2; V gene: TRBV4-1; clone size: many; CDR3 protein: CASSQSPPSGSLTDTQYF; CDR3 DNA: TGCGCCAGCAGCCAATCCCCCCCTAGCGGGAGCCTGACAGATACGCAGTATTTT
J gene: TRBJ2-5; D gene: TRBD2; V gene: TRBV7-6; clone size: few; CDR3 protein: CASSLPAGGQETQYF; CDR3 DNA: TGTGCCAGCAGCTTGCCAGCGGGGGGGCAGGAGACCCAGTACTTC
J gene: TRBJ1-2; D gene: -; V gene: TRBV5-1; clone size: many; CDR3 protein: CASSSEVTYGYTF; CDR3 DNA: TGCGCCAGCAGCTCTGAGGTCACCTATGGCTACACCTTC
J gene: TRBJ1-1; D gene: -; V gene: TRBV5-6; clone size: many; CDR3 protein: CASSLVRGRRNTEAFF; CDR3 DNA: TGTGCCAGCAGCTTGGTACGGGGCAGACGAAACACTGAAGCTTTCTTT
J gene: TRBJ2-3; D gene: -; V gene: TRBV7-3; clone size: many; CDR3 protein: CASSPIGGVLDTQYF; CDR3 DNA: TGTGCCAGCAGCCCTATTGGCGGGGTGCTAGATACGCAGTATTTT
J gene: TRBJ1-1; D gene: -; V gene: TRBV20-1; clone size: many; CDR3 protein: CSALRVSTEAFF; CDR3 DNA: TGCAGTGCGCTTAGGGTGAGCACTGAAGCTTTCTTT
J gene: TRBJ2-3; D gene: TRBD2; V gene: TRBV9; clone size: many; CDR3 protein: CASSFGLDLDTQYF; CDR3 DNA: TGTGCCAGCAGCTTCGGACTAGATCTAGATACGCAGTATTTT
J gene: TRBJ2-7; D gene: -; V gene: TRBV12-3/TRBV12-4; clone size: many; CDR3 protein: CASSEHYEQYF; CDR3 DNA: TGTGCCAGCAGTGAACACTACGAGCAGTACTTC
J gene: TRBJ2-3; D gene: -; V gene: TRBV5-5; clone size: many; CDR3 protein: CASSWWATDTQYF; CDR3 DNA: TGTGCCAGCAGCTGGTGGGCGACAGATACGCAGTATTTT
J gene: TRBJ1-2; D gene: TRBD1; V gene: TRBV20-1; clone size: many; CDR3 protein: CSATTGADGYTF; CDR3 DNA: TGCAGTGCTACGACAGGGGCTGATGGCTACACCTTC
J gene: TRBJ1-1; D gene: -; V gene: TRBV25-1; clone size: many; CDR3 protein: CASRWNTEAFF; CDR3 DNA: TGTGCCAGCAGATGGAACACTGAAGCTTTCTTT
J gene: TRBJ2-7; D gene: TRBD1; V gene: TRBV7-8; clone size: many; CDR3 protein: CASSRDRVGFYEQYF; CDR3 DNA: TGTGCCAGCAGCCGCGACAGGGTTGGGTTCTACGAGCAGTACTTC